The next 11 T cell receptor beta chains were all read from a single sample in a study of PD-L1 blockade in urothelial cancer. TCRdb's copy holds only in-frame clones and misses some; the assay was immunoSEQ multiplex PCR. The sample lists roughly 87,000 clones; about 90% were seen once. The specimen comprised PBMCs, sampled around atezolizumab (anti-PD-L1) treatment. These receptors were taken from a woman in her 70s with urothelial cancer.

The V call is TRBV5-4, the J call TRBJ2-2, with 9 bases fitting TRBD2. Germline CDR1 SGHNT, CDR2 YYREEE (reference sequence). This CDR3 comprises 16 residues. Losses at the gene ends were 3 bases for V and 1 base for J; bases not matched to a gene: 4. CDR3 loop: CASSSQREENTGELFF. The DNA of the CDR3 is TGTGCCAGCAGCTCCCAGCGGGAGGAGAACACCGGGGAGCTGTTTTTT.

The rearrangement joins TRBV7-9 to TRBJ1-5; D call uncertain. The ends were cut back, 3 bases at V and 7 bases at J, with 7 bases in the middle. The germline gives CDR1 SEHNR, CDR2 FQNEAQ (reference sequence). The CDR3 length is 12 residues. CDR3 DNA sequence: TGTGCCAGCAGCTTTCGAGGGCAGCCCCAGCATTTT. Translation: CASSFRGQPQHF.

In this sample, this clone turned up once. The chain employs TRBV18 and TRBJ1-2; 9 bases are a match to TRBD1. This CDR3 comprises 13 residues. Looked up from germline, CDR1 is KGHSH and CDR2 is LQKENI. Trimming removed 3 bases from V and 8 bases from J; junction bases left unmatched: 4. In DNA, the CDR3 is TGTGCCAGCTCACCCCGGGACAGGGAAGGCTACACCTTC. Its translation is CASSPRDREGYTF.

The chain employs TRBV4-1 and TRBJ1-1, with a possible D match to TRBD1 (6 bases). Germline V CDR1 and CDR2: MGHRA, YSYEKL. Between the trimmed V and J ends, which lost 3 bases and 7 bases, there was a span of 18 bases. There are 15 residues in the CDR3. The CDR3 region is CASSHPFDRPNEAFF. In DNA, the CDR3 is TGCGCCAGCAGCCACCCCTTCGACAGGCCAAATGAAGCTTTCTTT.

The gene calls are TRBV6-6 and TRBJ1-4; no reliable D call. Germline values: CDR1 MNHNY, CDR2 SVGAGI (reference sequence). The CDR3 totals 12 residues. With 6 bases removed from V and 6 bases from J, the gap between germline ends came to 8 bases. CDR3 sequence reads: CASRGLDEKLFF. Here the CDR3 DNA reads TGTGCCAGCAGAGGACTGGATGAAAAACTGTTTTTT.

The chain has TRBV7-2 and TRBJ1-1; weak D call: TRBD1 (6 bases). CDR1 is SGHTA and CDR2 is FQGNSA in the germline V gene. This CDR3 contains 14 residues. Trimming stripped 6 bases from V and 3 bases from J, with 14 bases between. CDR3 DNA sequence: TGTGCCAGCAGACCCATAACAGGGCACACTGAAGCTTTCTTT. Protein sequence: CASRPITGHTEAFF.

The DNA for the CDR3 is TGTGCCAGCTCACCGCAGGTGCTGAATGAAAAACTGTTTTTT. Its protein product is CASSPQVLNEKLFF. The chain combines TRBV18 with TRBJ1-4; D uncertain. With 3 bases removed from V and 5 bases from J, the gap between germline ends came to 10 bases. The CDR3 runs to 14 residues. Per the germline V gene, CDR1 is KGHSH and CDR2 is LQKENI.

This clone was seen a few times. V gene TRBV29-1 combines with J gene TRBJ1-1, with 7 nucleotides matching TRBD1. V was pared by 6 bases and J by 5 bases, with 9 bases of the junction left unmatched. Germline V gene sequence: CDR1 SQVTM, CDR2 ANQGSEA. The CDR3 covers 13 residues. The CDR3 loop reads CSVYRQGGTEAFF. The CDR3 bases are TGCAGCGTGTACCGACAGGGTGGGACTGAAGCTTTCTTT.

This sequence joins TRBV5-1 and TRBJ2-1; 9 positions agree with TRBD2. The germline V gene has CDR1 SGHRS and CDR2 YFSETQ. Unmatched junction bases numbered 4, after V lost 1 base and J lost 2 bases. This CDR3 region has 16 residues. The CDR3: CASSLPREGAYNEQFF. The CDR3 DNA follows: TGCGCCAGCAGCTTGCCGCGGGAGGGCGCCTACAATGAGCAGTTCTTC.

V gene TRBV4-3 combines with J gene TRBJ1-4; D might be TRBD1 (6 bases). The CDR3 contains 15 residues. V dropped 2 bases and J dropped 11 bases, with 18 bases sitting between them. Germline CDR1 and CDR2: LGHNA and YSLEER. CDR3 DNA sequence: TGCGCCAGCAGCCAAACTCCGGGACACCCTGGGAAACTGTTTTTT. As protein: CASSQTPGHPGKLFF.

The V call is TRBV9, the J call TRBJ2-6; D might be TRBD1 (6 bases). Trimming left V 0 bases short and J 0 bases short, with 16 bases between. The length of the CDR3 is 19 residues. Germline lookup yields CDR1 SGDLS and CDR2 YYNGEE. CDR3 in amino acids: CASSVGTAAFLSGANVLTF. Here the CDR3 DNA reads TGTGCCAGCAGCGTAGGGACAGCAGCTTTCCTCTCTGGGGCCAACGTCCTGACTTTC.